The TCR beta chain described here comes from a study of response to subunit inactivated influenza vaccine. Findings and limits, study-wide: Only a handful of new T cells, the authors suggested, are recruited with each seasonal influenza vaccination.

As for this clonotype: Its antigen remains unknown.

TCRdb reprocessed the RT-PCR reads via MiXCR and lists one record per CDR3 protein. The sample holds about 800,000 distinct CDR3 sequences, approximately 22% seen once. The CDR3 totals 22 residues. The trim removed 2 bases at V and 2 bases at J, leaving 15 bases unmatched. The sample in question was PBMCs from blood, obtained 5 days after vaccination. The rearrangement uses TRBV12-3 or TRBV12-4 and TRBJ2-1, with 16 bases lining up with TRBD2. The sequence derives from a man aged 50 to 59 who received an inactivated influenza vaccine. This CDR3 reads CASSLLTSLGLAGGAAYNEQFF. DNA of the CDR3: TGTGCCAGCAGTTTACTGACGTCGTTGGGACTAGCGGGAGGGGCGGCCTACAATGAGCAGTTCTTC.